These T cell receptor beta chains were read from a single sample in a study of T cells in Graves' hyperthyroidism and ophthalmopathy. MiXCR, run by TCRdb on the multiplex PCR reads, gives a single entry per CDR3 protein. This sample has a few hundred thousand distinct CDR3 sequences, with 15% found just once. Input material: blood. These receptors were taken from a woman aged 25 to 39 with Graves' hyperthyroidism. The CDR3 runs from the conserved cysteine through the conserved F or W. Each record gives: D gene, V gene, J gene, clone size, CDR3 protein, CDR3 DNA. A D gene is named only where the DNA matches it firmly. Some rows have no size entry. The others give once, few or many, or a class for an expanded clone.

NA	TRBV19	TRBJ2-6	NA	CASRKQDNTGGRDGANVLTF	TGTGCCAGTAGAAAGCAGGATAACACAGGAGGCCGGGATGGGGCCAACGTCCTGACTTTC
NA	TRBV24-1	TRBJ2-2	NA	CATQGLNGPTGELFF	TGTGCCACCCAGGGACTTAACGGGCCGACCGGGGAGCTGTTTTTT
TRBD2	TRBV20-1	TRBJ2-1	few	CSPVSSSGPYNEQFF	TGCAGTCCCGTATCTTCTAGCGGACCTTACAATGAGCAGTTCTTC
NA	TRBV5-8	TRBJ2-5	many	CASSLAGGNQETQYF	TGTGCCAGCAGCTTGGCCGGGGGAAATCAAGAGACCCAGTACTTC
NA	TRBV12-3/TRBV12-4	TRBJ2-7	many	CASSTGSGGEQYF	TGTGCCAGCAGTACAGGGTCCGGGGGCGAGCAGTACTTC
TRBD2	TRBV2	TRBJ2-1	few	CASSKGLASYNEQFF	TGTGCCAGCAGCAAGGGACTAGCCTCCTACAATGAGCAGTTCTTC
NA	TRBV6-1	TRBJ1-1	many	CASSEYQDMNTEAFF	TGTGCCAGCAGTGAATATCAGGATATGAACACTGAAGCTTTCTTT
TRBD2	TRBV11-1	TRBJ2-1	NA	CASSRPRTGLAGEANEQFF	TGTGCCAGCAGCAGACCCCGGACCGGACTAGCGGGAGAAGCAAATGAGCAGTTCTTC
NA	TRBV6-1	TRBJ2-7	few	CAILPEYYEQYF	TGTGCCATCCTACCCGAATACTACGAGCAGTACTTC
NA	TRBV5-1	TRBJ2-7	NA	CASSGHSLYEQYF	TGCGCCAGCAGCGGGCATTCCCTCTACGAGCAGTACTTC
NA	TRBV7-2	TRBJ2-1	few	CASRPGFGSYNEQFF	TGTGCCAGCAGACCGGGGTTCGGATCCTACAATGAGCAGTTCTTC
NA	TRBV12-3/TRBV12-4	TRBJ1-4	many	CASSLTQGNEKLFF	TGTGCCAGCAGTTTAACGCAGGGGAATGAAAAACTGTTTTTT
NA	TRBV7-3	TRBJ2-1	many	CASSLSGNTYNEQFF	TGTGCCAGCAGCTTAAGCGGGAACACCTACAATGAGCAGTTCTTC
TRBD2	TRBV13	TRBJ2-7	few	CASSLRYSGITYEQYF	TGTGCCAGCAGCTTACGGTATAGCGGGATAACCTACGAGCAGTACTTC
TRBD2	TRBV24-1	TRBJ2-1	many	CATRGLADYEQFF	TGTGCCACCAGGGGACTAGCGGACTATGAGCAGTTCTTC
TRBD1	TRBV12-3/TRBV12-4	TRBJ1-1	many	CASSPRRQGVAFF	TGTGCCAGCAGTCCAAGAAGACAGGGCGTTGCTTTCTTT
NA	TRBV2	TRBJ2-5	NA	CASTPDRKETQYF	TGTGCCAGCACCCCAGACAGGAAAGAGACCCAGTACTTC
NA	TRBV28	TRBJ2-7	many	CASSLSLGGGGYEQYF	TGTGCCAGCAGTTTAAGTCTCGGGGGAGGGGGCTACGAGCAGTACTTC
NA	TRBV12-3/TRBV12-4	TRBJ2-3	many	CASTISGTVAMTDTQYF	TGTGCCAGCACGATTAGCGGTACGGTAGCGATGACAGATACGCAGTATTTT
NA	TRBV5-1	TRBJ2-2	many	CASRRDDSLNTGELFF	TGCGCCAGCAGGCGGGACGACTCGTTGAACACCGGGGAGCTGTTTTTT
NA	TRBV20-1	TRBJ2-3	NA	CSAPRPPTDTQYF	TGCAGTGCCCCTCGTCCCCCCACAGATACGCAGTATTTT
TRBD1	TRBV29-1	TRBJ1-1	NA	CSVGTGAWNTEAFF	TGCAGCGTCGGGACAGGGGCCTGGAACACTGAAGCTTTCTTT
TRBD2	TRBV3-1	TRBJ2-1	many	CASSQLSGRVYNEQFF	TGTGCCAGCAGCCAACTTAGCGGGAGGGTATACAATGAGCAGTTCTTC
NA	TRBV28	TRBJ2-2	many	CASSLSPNTGELFF	TGTGCCAGCAGTTTATCGCCGAACACCGGGGAGCTGTTTTTT
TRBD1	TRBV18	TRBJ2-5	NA	CASSPTGTDTLMEWETQYF	TGTGCCAGCTCGCCAACCGGGACAGATACCTTGATGGAATGGGAGACCCAGTACTTC
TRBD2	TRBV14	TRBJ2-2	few	CASSRASGRSGELFF	TGTGCCAGCAGCCGAGCTAGCGGGAGAAGCGGGGAGCTGTTTTTT
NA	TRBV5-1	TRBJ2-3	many	CASSLEYTDTQYF	TGCGCCAGCAGCTTGGAGTACACAGATACGCAGTATTTT
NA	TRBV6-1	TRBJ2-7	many	CASSENWDIPYEQYF	TGTGCCAGCAGTGAAAATTGGGACATCCCCTACGAGCAGTACTTC
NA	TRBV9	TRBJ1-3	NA	CASSVGPRRWVFGNTIYF	TGTGCCAGCAGCGTAGGCCCCCGGAGATGGGTGTTTGGAAACACCATATATTTT
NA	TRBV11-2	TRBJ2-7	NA	CASSLGRGDYEQYF	TGTGCCAGCAGCTTAGGCAGGGGGGATTACGAGCAGTACTTC
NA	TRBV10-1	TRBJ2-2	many	CASSETRQAGELFF	TGCGCCAGCAGTGAGACGCGGCAGGCCGGGGAGCTGTTTTTT
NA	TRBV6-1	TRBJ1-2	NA	CASSLSINGYTF	TGTGCCAGCAGTTTATCGATTAATGGCTACACCTTC
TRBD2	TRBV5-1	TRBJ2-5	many	CASSLEASGLEGLYQETQYF	TGCGCCAGCAGCTTGGAGGCTAGCGGGTTAGAAGGACTATACCAAGAGACCCAGTACTTC
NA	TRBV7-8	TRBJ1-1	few	CASSAISSKAFF	TGTGCCAGCAGCGCTATCTCCTCTAAAGCTTTCTTT
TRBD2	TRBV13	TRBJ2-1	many	CASSPGTSGSSYNEQFF	TGTGCCAGCAGCCCCGGGACTAGCGGGAGCTCCTACAATGAGCAGTTCTTC
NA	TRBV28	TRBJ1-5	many	CASSAMDQPQHF	TGTGCCAGCAGTGCAATGGATCAGCCCCAGCATTTT